One sample yielded the 24 T cell receptor beta chains listed below, sequenced in a study of T cell repertoires in cytomegalovirus infection. Their cognate antigens are unknown. TCRdb used MiXCR to reprocess the reads, holding one entry per CDR3 protein. The data contain some 560,000 distinct CDR3 sequences, roughly 43% of them singletons. Sequencing used cultured PBMCs, obtained from culture after CMV antigen stimulation. These receptors were collected from a human donor in good health (CMV status not recorded). Some clones in this sample may be carry-over from other donors' samples.

The sample holds a few counts of this clonotype. This chain links TRBV7-2 with TRBJ2-7, with TRBD2 matching 7 bases. The length of the CDR3 is 17 residues. Trimming took 0 bases from V and 3 from J; bases not matched to a gene: 11. Germline-derived CDR1 and CDR2 are SGHTA and FQGNSA. CDR3 region: CASSLAFSGHLNYEQYF. DNA for the CDR3: TGTGCCAGCAGCTTAGCTTTTAGCGGGCACTTAAACTACGAGCAGTACTTC.

This chain joins TRBV6-8 and TRBJ2-7, with 9 bases that match TRBD1. The CDR3 is made up of 18 amino acids. Germline CDR1 and CDR2: MNHGY and SAAAGT. V shed 0 bases and J 4 bases; nucleotides not matched to a gene: 13. CDR3 nucleotides: TGTGCCAGCAGTTACTCGACCCCCACGACAGGGGGAGGATACGAGCAGTACTTC. This gives the protein CASSYSTPTTGGGYEQYF.

The chain joins TRBV10-3 to TRBJ2-3; tentatively, D is TRBD2 (6 bases). Between the trimmed V and J ends, which lost 10 bases and 6 bases, there was a span of 20 bases. Germline CDR1 reads ENHRY; CDR2 reads SYGVKD. The CDR3 runs to 14 residues. The DNA of the CDR3 is TGTGCCAGCGCCCCCGCCGCCGCGGGGGATACGCAGTATTTT. Translation: CASAPAAAGDTQYF.

This clonotype was picked up many times. This chain uses TRBV7-2 with TRBJ2-1; 11 positions agree with TRBD2. V was clipped by 2 bases and J by 5 bases; unmatched bases: 11. CDR1 SGHTA and CDR2 FQGNSA come from the germline V gene. The CDR3 runs to 18 residues. The CDR3 is CASSLRSFTSGSDNEQFF. The CDR3 nucleotides are TGTGCCAGCAGCTTAAGGTCGTTCACTAGCGGGAGCGACAATGAGCAGTTCTTC.

There are a few counts of this clonotype. J is TRBJ1-5 and V is TRBV12-3 or TRBV12-4; D unresolved. Trimming stripped 3 bases from V and 0 bases from J, with 9 bases between. This CDR3 comprises 15 residues. The CDR3 reads CASSFSLTSNQPQHF. CDR3 sequence (DNA): TGTGCCAGCAGTTTTTCCCTGACTAGCAATCAGCCCCAGCATTTT.

This clonotype came up a few times. The chain combines TRBV6-1 with TRBJ2-7; D remains ambiguous. CDR1 MNHNS and CDR2 SASEGT come from the germline V gene. V dropped 1 base and J dropped 6 bases, with 13 bases sitting between them. The CDR3 runs to 14 residues. CDR3: CASSEVGALFEQYF. CDR3 sequence (DNA): TGTGCCAGCAGTGAAGTGGGTGCCCTATTCGAGCAGTACTTC.

This clonotype has a handful of counts. The rearrangement uses TRBV5-5 and TRBJ2-3, with 14 bases fitting TRBD2. From germline, CDR1 is SGHKS and CDR2 YYEKEE (reference sequence). The CDR3 has 18 amino acids. The V and J ends lost 4 bases and 0 bases, in that order; junction bases with no gene match: 7. CDR3 sequence: CASSTGLAGGPSTDTQYF. CDR3 DNA: TGTGCCAGCAGCACCGGACTAGCGGGAGGCCCTAGCACAGATACGCAGTATTTT.

A few counts support this clonotype. The rearrangement joins TRBV12-3 or TRBV12-4 to TRBJ1-5; TRBD1 agrees at 7 bases. V gave up 6 bases and J gave up 1 base; unmatched junction bases: 6. CDR3 length: 15 residues. The CDR3 loop reads CASSQDRVSNQPQHF. DNA for the CDR3: TGTGCCAGCAGCCAAGACAGGGTGAGCAATCAGCCCCAGCATTTT.

The chain employs TRBV7-8 and TRBJ2-5; TRBD2 is a possible D gene (5 bases). The CDR3 totals 13 residues. The V end lost 1 base, the J end lost 9 bases, and 12 bases lay between the germline ends. CDR1 and CDR2 from the germline V gene are SGHVS and FQNEAQ. DNA for the CDR3: TGTGCCAGCAGCTTAGTTCGACGGGAACCCCAGTACTTC. Encoded protein: CASSLVRREPQYF. Drawing the rest from reference TRBV7-8 and TRBJ2-5, the complete variable domain is GAGVSQSPRYKVAKRGQDVALRCDPISGHVSLFWYQQALGQGPEFLTYFQNEAQLDKSGLPSDRFFAERPEGSVSTLKIQRTQQEDSAVYLCASSLVRREPQYFGPGTRLLVL.

The chain is built from TRBV29-1 and TRBJ2-5, with D possibly matching TRBD2 (6 bases). The germline CDR1 and CDR2 sequences are SQVTM and ANQGSEA. V was trimmed by 8 bases and J by 5 bases, leaving 15 bases between them. There are 12 residues in the CDR3. The CDR3 DNA reads as TGCAGCCACCCGGTGGGGAGGGAGACCCAGTACTTC. This sequence encodes CSHPVGRETQYF.

The chain joins TRBV27 to TRBJ2-7; D gene ambiguous. Per germline, CDR1 MNHEY and CDR2 SMNVEV (reference sequence). The germline V and J ends were trimmed by 8 bases and 3 bases, with 11 bases remaining between them. This CDR3 is built from 12 residues. The CDR3 loop reads CASGRGDYEQYF. The CDR3 DNA reads as TGTGCCAGCGGGCGTGGAGACTACGAGCAGTACTTC.

The chain is built from TRBV7-9 and TRBJ2-7; 9 positions match TRBD1. CDR3 length equals 17 residues. V shed 7 bases, J shed 3 bases, and the junction held 16 bases outside the gene matches. In germline, CDR1 is SEHNR, CDR2 FQNEAQ (reference sequence). The DNA for the CDR3 is TGTGCCAGCACCCCGGATACGCTGAGGGACAGGGACTACGAGCAGTACTTC. This codes for CASTPDTLRDRDYEQYF.

The V gene is TRBV5-1, the J gene TRBJ2-3; TRBD2 matches at 13 bases. This CDR3 spans 15 amino acids. Germline CDR1 is SGHRS and CDR2 is YFSETQ. J was trimmed by 5 bases and V by 4 bases; bases with no gene match: 4. In DNA form, the CDR3 reads TGCGCCAGCAGCGGGACTAGCGGGGCCGTAGATACGCAGTATTTT. It specifies CASSGTSGAVDTQYF.

This rearrangement joins TRBV11-2 to TRBJ2-5; 9 bases match TRBD1. This CDR3 region has 13 residues. After removal of 5 bases from V and 7 bases from J, the junction contained 5 bases not matched to a gene. The V gene's germline CDR1 is SGHAT and CDR2 FQNNGV. This CDR3 is CASSQQGAGTQYF. The CDR3 coding sequence is TGTGCCAGCAGCCAACAGGGGGCTGGGACCCAGTACTTC.

The chain links TRBV4-1 to TRBJ1-6, with D perhaps matching TRBD1 (5 bases). Trimming shortened V by 4 bases and J by 9 bases, and 16 bases separated the two germline ends. The CDR3 is 15 amino acids. Germline V gives CDR1 MGHRA, CDR2 YSYEKL. CDR3 nucleotide sequence: TGCGCCAGCAGCCTCAGCTGGGGGGAGGGTTCACCCCTCCACTTT. It yields the protein CASSLSWGEGSPLHF.

This clonotype was seen repeatedly, ten times or more. The gene calls are TRBV7-6 and TRBJ2-1, with unresolved D. This CDR3 has 15 amino acids. Germline assignment: CDR1 SGHVS and CDR2 FNYEAQ. Trimming shortened V by 5 bases and J by 4 bases, and 15 bases separated the two germline ends. The CDR3 DNA follows: TGTGCCAGCAGCCGCACCTCGCTGATATACAATGAGCAGTTCTTC. Its translation is CASSRTSLIYNEQFF.

V is TRBV7-2 and J is TRBJ1-1, with 9 bases matching TRBD1. Unmatched junction bases numbered 9, after V lost 2 bases and J lost 8 bases. CDR1 SGHTA and CDR2 FQGNSA come from the germline V gene. The CDR3 has 15 residues. The CDR3 region is CASSLTTGGAGEAFF. The DNA of the CDR3 is TGTGCCAGCAGCTTAACCACAGGGGGCGCGGGGGAAGCTTTCTTT.

A single count supports this clonotype. V is TRBV5-5 and J is TRBJ1-2; D not resolved. V was pared by 3 bases and J by 1 base, with 7 bases between. CDR3 length: 13 amino acids. Germline V gene sequence: CDR1 SGHKS, CDR2 YYEKEE (reference sequence). CDR3: CASSSSRNYGYTF. In nucleotides, the CDR3 is TGTGCCAGCAGCTCTTCTCGTAACTATGGCTACACCTTC.

The V call is TRBV7-2, the J call TRBJ2-5; 15 nucleotides match TRBD2. V lost 5 bases and J lost 4; bases outside the gene matches: 14. Germline V lookup: CDR1 SGHTA, CDR2 FQGNSA. This CDR3 has 19 residues. CDR3 residues: CASSIRRGLAGGGGETQYF. As DNA, the CDR3 is TGTGCCAGCAGCATTCGGCGGGGACTAGCGGGGGGAGGAGGAGAGACCCAGTACTTC.

This clonotype was counted between two and nine times. The chain has TRBV14 and TRBJ2-5; D possibly corresponds to TRBD1 (6 bases). Germline V gene sequence: CDR1 SGHDN, CDR2 FVKESK. V was clipped by 3 bases and J by 1 base, with 12 bases between them. CDR3 length: 15 residues. CDR3 sequence (DNA): TGTGCCAGCAGCCAGATCAGGGGATTCCAAGAGACCCAGTACTTC. Its translation is CASSQIRGFQETQYF.

The chain employs TRBV20-1 and TRBJ2-3, with D possibly TRBD2 on 6 matching bases. V lost 5 bases, J lost 3 bases, and 21 bases lay in between. This CDR3 is built from 16 residues. Germline lookup yields CDR1 DFQATT and CDR2 SNEGSKA (reference sequence). The CDR3 region has the DNA TGCAGTGCTCATCCATGGCGGGGAGTGGCGACAGATACGCAGTATTTT. Translated: CSAHPWRGVATDTQYF.

The chain combines TRBV6-2 or TRBV6-3 with TRBJ2-7; 7 bases match TRBD1. V gave up 7 bases and J gave up 1 base; unmatched junction bases: 10. Germline V lookup: CDR1 MNHEY, CDR2 SVGEGT. The CDR3 runs to 15 residues. The CDR3 coding sequence is TGTGCCAGCATCCCAGGGGGAGCCAATTCCTACGAGCAGTACTTC. This codes for CASIPGGANSYEQYF.

The sample holds a few counts of this clonotype. The chain joins TRBV6-2 or TRBV6-3 to TRBJ2-7; weak D call: TRBD1 (5 bases). Trimming left V 4 bases short and J 2 bases short, with 12 bases between. The CDR3 is 14 amino acids. Germline CDR1 MNHEY, CDR2 SVGEGT. The CDR3 bases are TGTGCCAGCAGTTGGACACTTTTCACCTACGAGCAGTACTTC. This encodes CASSWTLFTYEQYF.

This CDR3 reads CASSLEWGDKYGYTF. CDR3 in DNA: TGTGCCAGCAGCTTAGAGTGGGGTGACAAGTATGGCTACACCTTC. V is TRBV7-8 and J is TRBJ1-2; unclear D gene. From germline, CDR1 is SGHVS and CDR2 FQNEAQ. Trimming left V 1 base short and J 5 bases short, with 14 bases between. This CDR3 contains 15 residues.